These 30 T cell receptor beta chains came from one sample sequenced in a study of CD8+CD57+ T cells in acquired aplastic anemia (dated by TCRdb to the late 2010s). Expansion of CD8+CD57+ cells had been shown by flow cytometry in the patients chosen for sequencing. Sequencing took place on an Illumina HiSeq 2000. Profiling of TCR beta VDJ combinations and CDR3 sequences used genomic DNA as the template. The public sequencing data were trimmed at Q25 with fastp and processed into clonotypes with MiXCR by TCRdb, which kept only in-frame beta chains. Every distinct CDR3 protein forms one entry, paired with its most common genes and DNA. Across this sample there are roughly 290,000 distinct CDR3 sequences, with under 65% seen only once. Jointly, the top ten make up approximately 1.2% of the sample. Sequencing used sorted CD4+, CD8+, or CD8+CD57+ T cells (not recorded which) from PBMCs. These receptors were collected from a human donor with aplastic anemia.

This clonotype was seen more than once but under ten times. The chain recombines TRBV19 with TRBJ2-7; TRBD1 aligns across 7 bases. Looked up from germline, CDR1 is LNHDA and CDR2 is SQIVND (reference sequence). The J segment lost 6 bases and the V segment lost 5 bases, leaving 13 bases of the junction unmatched. This CDR3 region has 15 residues. This CDR3 is CASSHCVGQRCEQYF. As DNA, the CDR3 is TGTGCCAGTAGTCATTGTGTGGGACAGCGCTGCGAGCAGTACTTC.

Concerning this clonotype itself: A much larger clonotype is one base distant, so this may be a read error. This CDR3 is CASSVTLFRLTDTQYF. In DNA form, the CDR3 reads TGTGCCAGCAGTGTGACTCTTTTTCGACTCACAGATACGCAGTATTTT. The chain employs TRBV10-3 and TRBJ2-3, with D hard to call. CDR1 is ENHRY and CDR2 is SYGVKD in the germline V gene. This CDR3 has 16 amino acids.

CDR3 loop: CASSIPGRGGETQYF. The CDR3 bases are TGTGCCAGTAGTATACCGGGCCGGGGGGGAGAGACCCAGTACTTC. The chain recombines TRBV19 with TRBJ2-5, with 8 nucleotides matching TRBD2. The ends lost 2 bases at V and 4 bases at J; junction bases unmatched: 6. Germline V CDR1 and CDR2: LNHDA, SQIVND (reference sequence). CDR3 length equals 15 residues.

V usage is TRBV12-3 or TRBV12-4 and J usage is TRBJ1-2; TRBD1 aligns across 7 bases. The CDR3 is made up of 13 amino acids. Trimming removed 5 bases from V and 7 bases from J; junction bases left unmatched: 7. The chain's CDR3 is CASSLRQGLGYTF. CDR3 coding DNA: TGTGCCAGCAGTCTACGACAGGGACTTGGCTACACCTTC.

There are a few counts of this clonotype. The V gene is TRBV20-1, the J gene TRBJ2-7; D assignment may be TRBD1 or TRBD2 (5 bases each). Trimming pared 3 bases from V and 2 bases from J, leaving 11 bases between. Germline CDR1 and CDR2: DFQATT and SNEGSKA (reference sequence). CDR3 length: 13 residues. CDR3 in amino acids: CSARGLATYEQYF. The CDR3 DNA reads as TGCAGTGCTAGGGGGCTAGCTACCTACGAGCAGTACTTC.

The chain uses TRBV11-3 and TRBJ2-3; D is unresolved. The CDR3 has 16 amino acids. Germline V CDR1 and CDR2: SGHNT, YENEEA. Deletions cut 5 bases from V and 11 bases from J, with 26 bases between. CDR3 sequence (DNA): TGTGCCAGCAGCCCGACCGGATTGGGCAGCTACAATGAGCAGTATTTT. Its protein is CASSPTGLGSYNEQYF.

This clonotype was seen ten or more times. The V gene is TRBV5-8, the J gene TRBJ1-2, with D possibly matching TRBD1 (5 bases). Germline CDR1 is SGHTS and CDR2 is YDEGEE. The CDR3 runs 14 residues. Trimming removed 7 bases from V and 4 bases from J, with 17 bases in between. The CDR3 region is CASGRGGILYGYTF. CDR3 DNA sequence: TGTGCCAGCGGCCGTGGGGGGATACTCTATGGCTACACCTTC.

The V call is TRBV10-2, the J call TRBJ2-6; D remains unclear. The germline V gene encodes CDR1 WSHSY and CDR2 SAAADI. The CDR3 runs to 17 residues. The V end lost 7 bases, the J end lost 0 bases, and 16 bases lay between the germline ends. CDR3 DNA sequence: TGCGCCAGCATGACCGCTCTTGGCAGCTCTGGGGCCAACGTCCTGACTTTC. This encodes CASMTALGSSGANVLTF.

This clonotype was seen once. One junction end does not reproduce the germline sequence, and a read error may be involved. The chain employs TRBV5-1 and TRBJ2-7; 8 nucleotides line up with TRBD2. The length of the CDR3 is 15 residues. Germline CDR1 is SGHRS and CDR2 is YFSETQ. The CDR3 nucleotides are TGCGCCAGCGGCTTGGACCCGGGGGGGAACTACGAGCAGTACTTC. Translating gives CASGLDPGGNYEQYF.

This clonotype appeared once. The rearrangement links TRBV24-1 to TRBJ2-3; D might be TRBD1 (6 bases). Deletions cut 1 base from V and 0 bases from J, with 10 bases between. This CDR3 is 16 amino acids long. Germline V gives CDR1 KGHDR, CDR2 SFDVKD. CDR3 protein: CATSDFGTRSTDTQYF. CDR3 bases: TGTGCCACCAGTGATTTCGGGACACGAAGCACAGATACGCAGTATTTT.

This clonotype has at least ten counts. V gene TRBV6-6 combines with J gene TRBJ2-7, with 10 bases identical to TRBD1. From germline, CDR1 is MNHNY and CDR2 SVGAGI (reference sequence). This CDR3 spans 14 amino acids. After removal of 6 bases from V and 5 bases from J, the junction contained 7 bases not matched to a gene. The CDR3 DNA sequence: TGTGCCAGCAGGTCCCGACAGGGGGCGGACGAGCAGTACTTC. It codes for CASRSRQGADEQYF.

There are many counts of this clonotype. J is TRBJ2-1 and V is TRBV20-1; 10 bases align to TRBD2. V shed 0 bases and J 9 bases; nucleotides not matched to a gene: 11. Germline CDR1 is DFQATT and CDR2 is SNEGSKA (reference sequence). The CDR3 is made up of 16 amino acids. DNA for the CDR3: TGCAGTGCTAGAGACTTAAAGCGGGGGGGCCGGATTGAGCAGTTCTTC. Translating it yields CSARDLKRGGRIEQFF.

This CDR3 reads CSVDAVENYGYTF. CDR3 nucleotide sequence: TGCAGCGTTGATGCAGTGGAGAACTATGGCTACACCTTC. V and J are TRBV29-1 and TRBJ1-2; no clear D. V was shortened by 3 bases and J by 2 bases, with 10 bases between the two germline ends. The CDR3 is 13 amino acids. From germline, CDR1 is SQVTM and CDR2 ANQGSEA.

Comment on this clonotype: A read error may produce the germline difference seen at one junction end. The gene calls are TRBV12-3 or TRBV12-4 and TRBJ2-3, with unresolved D. This CDR3 region has 13 residues. The CDR3 nucleotides are TGTGCCAGCAGTTTCCCACAATCGGATAAGCAGTATTTT. This codes for CASSFPQSDKQYF.

The sample holds a few counts of this clonotype. J is TRBJ1-5 and V is TRBV5-1, with no clear D. CDR1 SGHRS and CDR2 YFSETQ come from the germline V gene. This CDR3 contains 13 residues. V was clipped by 5 bases and J by 7 bases, with 13 bases between them. The DNA for the CDR3 is TGCGCCAGCAGTCTTCTCCCCAACCAGCCCCAGCATTTT. Translation gives CASSLLPNQPQHF.

This clonotype was picked up many times. The rearrangement joins TRBV20-1 to TRBJ1-2; 7 nucleotides match TRBD1. Germline CDR1 reads DFQATT; CDR2 reads SNEGSKA (reference sequence). V lost 3 bases to trimming and J lost 2 bases; unmatched junction nucleotides: 12. This CDR3 region has 16 residues. The CDR3 bases are TGCAGTGCTAGCAACAGGGGACAGAAAGCAAACTATGGCTACACCTTC. This sequence encodes CSASNRGQKANYGYTF.

V is TRBV18 and J is TRBJ1-2; D might be TRBD1 (6 bases). CDR3 length: 15 residues. Trimming removed 4 bases from V and 0 bases from J, with 12 bases in between. Germline assignment: CDR1 KGHSH and CDR2 LQKENI. The CDR3 nucleotides read TGTGCCAGCTCACAACAGGGCCTAACTAACTATGGCTACACCTTC. It encodes CASSQQGLTNYGYTF.

The genes are TRBV7-2 and TRBJ2-5; 14 nucleotides line up with TRBD2. Trimming took 4 bases from V and 5 from J; bases not matched to a gene: 6. The CDR3 consists of 16 residues. Germline V gives CDR1 SGHTA, CDR2 FQGNSA. The CDR3 coding sequence is TGTGCCAGCAGCTCCACCAGACTAGCGGGGGGGGAGACCCAGTACTTC. It yields the protein CASSSTRLAGGETQYF.

This clonotype occurred a few times. The chain uses TRBV12-3 or TRBV12-4 and TRBJ2-2, with D possibly matching TRBD1 (6 bases). V was cut by 5 bases and J by 8 bases, with 9 bases left in between. The CDR3 runs to 12 residues. This CDR3 is CASSEGTGELFF. Here the CDR3 DNA reads TGTGCCAGCAGTGAAGGGACAGGGGAGCTGTTTTTT.

The sample holds a few counts of this clonotype. A junction boundary mismatches the germline segment, possibly from a read error. This chain connects TRBV7-9 to TRBJ2-1; 11 positions match TRBD2. Germline V gene data show CDR1 as SEHNR and CDR2 as FQNEAQ (reference sequence). The CDR3 has 14 amino acids. The chain's CDR3 is CASSLAGGYNEQFF. CDR3 in DNA: TGTGCCAGCAGCCTAGCGGGGGGTTACAATGAGCAGTTCTTC.

The table lists this clonotype with many counts. V gene TRBV20-1 combines with J gene TRBJ2-2; 11 bases fit TRBD2. Germline CDR1 DFQATT, CDR2 SNEGSKA (reference sequence). Trimming took 6 bases from V and 5 from J; bases not matched to a gene: 8. The CDR3 runs 15 residues. Here the CDR3 reads CSAPIAGGPTGELFF. The CDR3 DNA sequence: TGCAGTGCCCCTATAGCGGGGGGGCCGACCGGGGAGCTGTTTTTT.

This clonotype was counted once. CDR3 nucleotides: TGTGCCACCAGCCAGGACAGGGGGACAGATACGCAGTATTTT. It specifies CATSQDRGTDTQYF. V gene TRBV15 combines with J gene TRBJ2-3; 10 nucleotides agree with TRBD1. CDR3 size: 14 residues. J gave up 3 bases and V 5 bases, and 2 bases lay outside the gene matches. In germline, CDR1 is LNHNV, CDR2 YYDKDF (reference sequence).

Comments on this clonotype: The conserved final phenylalanine or tryptophan is absent from the CDR3, which likely points to a read error. The DNA is omitted, as the CDR3 cannot be located on it reliably, and the CDR3 follows TCRdb's listing. The chain combines TRBV5-1 with TRBJ2-3; the table assigns TRBD1, which was not confirmed against the DNA. CDR1 is SGHRS, CDR2 YFSETQ, per germline. The CDR3 is 15 residues long, counting both termini. The CDR3: CASSLGQGARDTRYL.

This chain uses TRBV5-8 with TRBJ1-2; no definite D call. The CDR3 runs to 14 residues. With 0 bases removed from V and 0 bases from J, the gap between germline ends came to 6 bases. The germline CDR1 and CDR2 sequences are SGHTS and YDEGEE. The CDR3 loop reads CASSLGTANYGYTF. In DNA, the CDR3 is TGTGCCAGCAGCTTGGGGACGGCTAACTATGGCTACACCTTC. Combining the CDR3 with reference TRBV5-8 and TRBJ1-2 gives the whole variable domain EAGVTQSPTHLIKTRGQQATLRCSPISGHTSVYWYQQALGLGLQFLLWYDEGEERNRGNFPPRFSGRQFPNYSSELNVNALELEDSALYLCASSLGTANYGYTFGSGTRLTVV.

This clonotype occurred many times. J is TRBJ2-5 and V is TRBV15; D is possibly TRBD1 (5 bases). V lost 3 bases and J 4 bases, leaving 15 bases between the germline ends. The CDR3 length is 15 residues. Germline loops: CDR1 LNHNV, CDR2 YYDKDF (reference sequence). The CDR3: CATSSDLGQGETQYF. The CDR3 bases are TGTGCCACCAGCAGTGATCTAGGTCAGGGAGAGACCCAGTACTTC.

This clonotype came up many times. The chain has TRBV5-1 and TRBJ2-1, with D possibly called TRBD1 or TRBD2 (5 bases each). The CDR3 contains 17 residues. Per the germline V gene, CDR1 is SGHRS and CDR2 is YFSETQ. Between the trimmed V and J ends, which lost 0 bases and 9 bases, there was a span of 22 bases. CDR3 coding DNA: TGCGCCAGCAGCTTGGACGCGTTGAGGGGCATTCCCGTTGAGCAGTTCTTC. Amino acids: CASSLDALRGIPVEQFF.

The table lists this clonotype with many counts. The chain links TRBV4-1 to TRBJ1-5; D might be TRBD1 (5 bases). The CDR3 is made up of 13 amino acids. The germline CDR1 and CDR2 sequences are MGHRA and YSYEKL. V was trimmed by 4 bases and J by 7 bases, leaving 11 bases between them. The CDR3: CASSPFSGQPQHF. DNA for the CDR3: TGCGCCAGCAGCCCCTTCTCAGGGCAGCCCCAGCATTTT.

The CDR3 coding sequence is TGTGCCACCAGACAAGACTGGACGAACTATGGCTACACCTTC. This gives the protein CATRQDWTNYGYTF. The rearrangement uses TRBV15 and TRBJ1-2; D is undetermined. CDR1 is LNHNV, CDR2 YYDKDF, per germline (reference sequence). Trimming took 6 bases from V and 2 from J, leaving 13 bases between them. The CDR3 contains 14 residues. Combining the CDR3 with reference TRBV15 and TRBJ1-2 gives the whole variable domain DAMVIQNPRYQVTQFGKPVTLSCSQTLNHNVMYWYQQKSSQAPKLLFHYYDKDFNNEADTPDNFQSRRPNTSFCFLDIRSPGLGDTAMYLCATRQDWTNYGYTFGSGTRLTVV.

The V gene is TRBV15, the J gene TRBJ1-1; possibly TRBD1 for D (5 bases). V lost 0 bases to trimming and J lost 7 bases, with 9 bases between them. Looked up from germline, CDR1 is LNHNV and CDR2 is YYDKDF (reference sequence). CDR3 length: 13 residues. The CDR3: CATSRDGTDEAFF. As DNA, the CDR3 is TGTGCCACCAGCAGAGATGGGACGGATGAAGCTTTCTTT. Full variable domain (missing parts from reference TRBV15 and TRBJ1-1): DAMVIQNPRYQVTQFGKPVTLSCSQTLNHNVMYWYQQKSSQAPKLLFHYYDKDFNNEADTPDNFQSRRPNTSFCFLDIRSPGLGDTAMYLCATSRDGTDEAFFGQGTRLTVV.

This clonotype was seen many times. The chain joins TRBV12-3 or TRBV12-4 to TRBJ2-7, with D unresolved. The CDR3 length is 13 residues. Deletions cut 2 bases from V and 2 bases from J, with 7 bases between. This chain's CDR3 is CASSLRNAYEQYF. DNA for the CDR3: TGTGCCAGCAGTTTAAGGAACGCCTACGAGCAGTACTTC.